The T cell receptor (beta chain) described here comes from a study of CD8+CD57+ T cells in acquired aplastic anemia. Study results and caveats: Patients did not significantly differ from controls in CD8+ Simpson's diversity. Patients and controls had in common approximately 28 CD8+ CDR3 sequences.

CD8+CD57+ cell expansion had been shown by flow cytometry in patients chosen for sequencing. Looked up from germline, CDR1 is DFQATT and CDR2 is SNEGSKA (reference sequence). The CDR3 has 12 amino acids. Trimming left V 3 bases short and J 6 bases short, with 9 bases between. A note on this clonotype: The antigen is unknown.

Genomic DNA constituted the template upon which TCR beta VDJ and CDR3 profiling was performed. TCRdb called the reads again in MiXCR, with one record for every CDR3 protein. The data show around 200,000 distinct CDR3 sequences, 65% seen once. Sequenced input: sorted CD4+, CD8+, or CD8+CD57+ T cells (not recorded which) from PBMCs. The chain links TRBV20-1 to TRBJ1-5; no reliable D call. This clonotype originated in a human donor with aplastic anemia. The CDR3 DNA sequence: TGCAGTGCTAGCAAAGAGAGTCAGCCCCAGCATTTT. It yields the protein CSASKESQPQHF.